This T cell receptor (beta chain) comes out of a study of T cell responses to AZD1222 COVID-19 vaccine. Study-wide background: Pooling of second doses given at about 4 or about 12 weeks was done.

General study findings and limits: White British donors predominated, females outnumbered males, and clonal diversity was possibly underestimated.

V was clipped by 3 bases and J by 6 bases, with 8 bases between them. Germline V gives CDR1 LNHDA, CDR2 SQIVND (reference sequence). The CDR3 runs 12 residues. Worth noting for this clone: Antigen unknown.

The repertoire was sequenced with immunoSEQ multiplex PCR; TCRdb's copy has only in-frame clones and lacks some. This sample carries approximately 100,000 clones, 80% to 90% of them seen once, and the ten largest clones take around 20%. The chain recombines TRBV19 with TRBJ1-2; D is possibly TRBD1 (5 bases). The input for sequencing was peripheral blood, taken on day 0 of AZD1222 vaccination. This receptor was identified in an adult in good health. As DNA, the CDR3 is TGTGCCAGTAGTATTGAGGGACATGGCTACACCTTC. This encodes CASSIEGHGYTF.